Each of the 12 T cell receptor beta chains below was sequenced from the same sample in a study of beta chain features in type 1 diabetes. The sequenced template was cDNA made from the entire isolated RNA. The repertoire was sequenced with immunoSEQ multiplex PCR; TCRdb's copy has only in-frame clones and lacks some. In the table there are around 340,000 clones, 6.5% to 10% of which are singletons. Input material: central memory CD4+ T cells from blood. These receptors came from a young woman in good health.

This clone has just a few counts. CDR3 in amino acids: CASSLDRVRGYF. CDR3 DNA: TGTGCCAGCAGCCTAGACAGAGTCCGTGGGTACTTC. The chain has TRBV28 and TRBJ2-7, with D possibly matching TRBD1 (5 bases). V was trimmed by 6 bases and J by 12 bases, leaving 18 bases between them. In germline, CDR1 is MDHEN, CDR2 SYDVKM. CDR3 length: 12 amino acids. Full variable domain (remainder filled in from reference TRBV28 and TRBJ2-7): DVKVTQSSRYLVKRTGEKVFLECVQDMDHENMFWYRQDPGLGLRLIYFSYDVKMKEKGDIPEGYSVSREKKERFSLILESASTNQTSMYLCASSLDRVRGYFGPGTRLTVT.

V is TRBV6-6 and J is TRBJ2-2, with D unclear. The CDR3 is 13 amino acids. V lost 6 bases and J lost 1, with 6 bases in between. Per the germline V gene, CDR1 is MNHNY and CDR2 is SVGAGI (reference sequence). The CDR3, as DNA: TGTGCCAGCAGCAAAGAGAACACCGGGGAGCTGTTTTTT. Encoded protein: CASSKENTGELFF.

V usage is TRBV7-9 and J usage is TRBJ2-3, with D possibly TRBD2 on 5 matching bases. Trimming stripped 5 bases from V and 11 bases from J, with 20 bases between. In germline, CDR1 is SEHNR, CDR2 FQNEAQ (reference sequence). The CDR3 is made up of 14 amino acids. The CDR3 coding sequence is TGTGCCAGCAGCGCAAATGTTCGTGAGGCGGGGCAGTATTTT. This encodes CASSANVREAGQYF.

In this sample, this clone turned up a few times. The chain is built from TRBV7-6 and TRBJ2-5, with 10 nucleotides matching TRBD1. The CDR3 totals 17 residues. Germline V gene sequence: CDR1 SGHVS, CDR2 FNYEAQ. V lost 6 bases to trimming and J lost 5 bases; unmatched junction nucleotides: 15. The CDR3 bases are TGTGCCAGCAGTCGCAGCCGGGACAGGGGAAGGTGGGAGACCCAGTACTTC. It is translated as CASSRSRDRGRWETQYF.

There are many counts of this clone. This chain connects TRBV29-1 to TRBJ2-1; 8 positions agree with TRBD2. With 7 bases clipped from V and 9 bases from J, the junction kept 17 bases outside the gene matches. CDR3 length: 15 amino acids. CDR1 is SQVTM and CDR2 is ANQGSEA in the germline V gene. This CDR3 reads CSGVKGGGRTGEQFF. The CDR3 coding sequence is TGCAGCGGCGTCAAAGGCGGGGGGCGGACCGGTGAGCAGTTCTTC.

This clone was counted once. V usage is TRBV9 and J usage is TRBJ2-7, with 7 bases identical to TRBD1. Germline values: CDR1 SGDLS, CDR2 YYNGEE. CDR3 length equals 15 residues. The ends lost 4 bases at V and 3 bases at J; junction bases unmatched: 10. CDR3 sequence: CASSPHMGQIYEQYF. Here the CDR3 DNA reads TGTGCCAGCAGCCCACATATGGGACAGATCTACGAGCAGTACTTC.

The J gene is TRBJ1-1, the V gene TRBV5-1; TRBD1 is a possible D gene (6 bases). Trimming removed 5 bases at V and 3 bases at J, with 14 bases between. This CDR3 contains 14 residues. Germline V lookup: CDR1 SGHRS, CDR2 YFSETQ. CDR3 in amino acids: CASRMTRGDTEAFF. CDR3 in DNA: TGCGCCAGCAGGATGACCAGGGGCGACACTGAAGCTTTCTTT.

V and J are TRBV7-2 and TRBJ2-7, with D tentatively TRBD2 (6 bases). Germline V gene data show CDR1 as SGHTA and CDR2 as FQGNSA. V lost 5 bases and J 7 bases, leaving 24 bases between the germline ends. This CDR3 has 16 residues. The CDR3 reads CASSPAPGDRAGEQYF. In DNA form, the CDR3 reads TGTGCCAGCAGCCCCGCGCCGGGGGACCGGGCGGGGGAGCAGTACTTC.

V and J are TRBV10-3 and TRBJ2-3; 8 nucleotides line up with TRBD2. This CDR3 region has 15 residues. The V gene's germline CDR1 is ENHRY and CDR2 SYGVKD. V lost 5 bases and J lost 1; bases outside the gene matches: 5. The CDR3 is CAISTGLGGTDTQYF. Here the CDR3 DNA reads TGTGCCATCAGTACGGGACTAGGGGGCACAGATACGCAGTATTTT.

This clone appeared a few times. This rearrangement joins TRBV28 to TRBJ2-7, with TRBD1 matching 12 bases. V shed 8 bases, J shed 9 bases, and the junction held 11 bases outside the gene matches. Germline CDR1 reads MDHEN; CDR2 reads SYDVKM. This CDR3 has 14 amino acids. CDR3 in DNA: TGTGCCAGCGGCCCCGGGACAGGGGGCTGGGGGCAGTACTTC. This sequence encodes CASGPGTGGWGQYF.

This clone was picked up a small number of times. The rearrangement links TRBV28 to TRBJ2-7; TRBD1 agrees at 7 bases. The CDR3 is 15 amino acids. The germline V gene has CDR1 MDHEN and CDR2 SYDVKM. V shed 5 bases, J shed 4 bases, and the junction held 11 bases outside the gene matches. The CDR3: CASSTAAGTAYEQYF. The DNA for the CDR3 is TGTGCCAGCAGTACAGCTGCCGGGACAGCTTACGAGCAGTACTTC.

This clone appeared a few times. The chain carries TRBV2 and TRBJ2-6; no reliable D call. The CDR3 contains 16 residues. Germline CDR1 is SNHLY and CDR2 is FYNNEI. Deletions cut 5 bases from V and 0 bases from J, with 11 bases between. CDR3 amino acids: CASSWQATSGANVLTF. The DNA for the CDR3 is TGTGCCAGCAGTTGGCAGGCCACCTCTGGGGCCAACGTCCTGACTTTC. The whole variable domain, remainder taken from reference TRBV2 and TRBJ2-6, is EPEVTQTPSHQVTQMGQEVILRCVPISNHLYFYWYRQILGQKVEFLVSFYNNEISEKSEIFDDQFSVERPDGSNFTLKIRSTKLEDSAMYFCASSWQATSGANVLTFGAGSRLTVL.